This T cell receptor (beta chain) emerged from a study of blood T cell repertoires in COVID-19 (TCRdb year 2020). Notes on the research overall: Samples from collaborators originated in the United States, Italy and Spain and spanned both the acute and convalescent phases of COVID-19. The prospective study material was composed of cDNA or gDNA derived from T cells, B-cell-depleted T cells, or PBMCs. The dataset comprised deeply sampled blood TCRbeta repertoires from subjects exposed to, actively infected with, or recovered from COVID-19. The repertoires were made available in a free public database intended to serve as a resource for research on the immune response to SARS-CoV-2. Samples were obtained from the ongoing ImmuneRACE study (first 160 participants) and from roughly 1,300 subjects provided by 6 global collaborators. A de-identified subject ID, COVID-19 status, age in years and sex were almost always included in the sample metadata. Where HLA class I and class II types were available, the types were taken from metadata supplied by the sample provider, not from assay-based typing. The full study reports these points: The amount of clinical and demographic metadata varied by source and participant and was provided uncurated.

The CDR3 numbers 17 residues from cysteine through phenylalanine. Solely the CDR3 DNA is kept, with 51 bases framed from the first base. TCRbeta CDR3 regions were amplified from genomic DNA by means of the immunoSEQ Assay, a bias-controlled multiplex PCR. On the authors' methods: Nucleated cell counts per sample were estimated from amplification of reference gene primers within the assay. To quantify the absolute abundance of each unique TCRbeta CDR3 rearrangement, sequence reads were collapsed and filtered. Productive Simpson clonality was computed per sample as the square root of Simpson's diversity index over productive rearrangements. TCRdb provides this immuneACCESS table in a form limited to in-frame rearrangements. Some clones are lacking; in checked studies, under half of them reflect an unresolved V gene, and why the rest are absent is not known. The D gene and trimming were derived from the DNA, and the V and J assignments and clone size from that table. A total of about 88,000 clones appear in this sample, 86% of them only once. The ten largest clones represent about 25% of the sample.

Whole blood was collected in K2EDTA tubes by collaborating institutions according to the institutions' own protocols. For TCRbeta analysis, collaborators shipped samples in one of three forms: frozen whole blood, isolated PBMCs, or DNA extracted from either of those sample types. A note on this clone: The antigen it binds to is not known. Base-call qualities are not available, and no considerably larger clone is one nucleotide away.

The receptor was derived from a human donor in a cohort sampled during active COVID-19. The chain uses TRBV21-1 and TRBJ1-1; TRBD1 reflects the table's D call only, with no check against the DNA. TRBV21-1 is classified as a pseudogene. Sequencing input: peripheral blood. The CDR3 region: CASSKVSGRDISTEAFF. The sequenced DNA is TGTGCCAGCAGCAAAGTTTCTGGACGGGACATATCCACTGAAGCTTTCTTT.